The TCR beta chain described here comes from a study of blood T cell repertoires in COVID-19. Study-wide background: Samples taken during acute and convalescent COVID-19 were collected in the United States, Italy and Spain. In each case, the material was cDNA or gDNA derived from T cells, B-cell-depleted T cells, or PBMCs.

CDR3 length equals 13 residues. Germline CDR1 MGHDK, CDR2 SYGVNS. Trimming pared 4 bases from V and 7 bases from J, leaving 8 bases between. Assay used: immunoSEQ multiplex PCR; TCRdb lists only in-frame clones, some missing. Here the sample spans approximately 440,000 clones, 90% being singletons. Membership in each cohort depended on participant-reported clinical history. Cohort 3 recovery required two negative PCRs, clearance, or symptom resolution. The rearrangement joins TRBV25-1 to TRBJ1-6; no clear D. Sequenced material: PBMCs or T cells enriched from blood (not recorded which). The source of this sequence is a young man who had recovered from COVID-19. The CDR3 DNA is TGTGCCAGCAGTGGCGGCGGGAATTCACCCCTCCACTTT. It yields the protein CASSGGGNSPLHF.